Sequencing of this T cell receptor (beta chain) was carried out in a study of OX40 agonist ivuxolimab in advanced cancers. In the study overall: The mean age was approximately 60 years, ranging from 23 to 79, with about four fifths of participants male. Three individuals attained partial responses, comprising one hepatocellular carcinoma case and two cutaneous melanoma cases.

With regard to this clone: Its matching antigen is unknown.

General study results and limits: Some of the lowest clonal expansion was seen in partial responders at 0.1-3.0 mg/kg. Fewer expanded clones were found on average in CD4+ than in CD8+ T cells.

After removal of 1 base from V and 9 bases from J, the junction contained 10 bases not matched to a gene. From germline, CDR1 is LNHDA and CDR2 SQIVND (reference sequence). This CDR3 has 16 amino acids. The repertoire was sequenced with immunoSEQ multiplex PCR; TCRdb's copy has only in-frame clones and lacks some. The data contain 30,000 to 40,000 clones, roughly 80% of them seen just once; the ten biggest clones take up 2% to 3%. This TCR derives from an adult with an advanced solid tumor such as melanoma, head and neck, liver or kidney cancer. Sequencing used CD4+ or CD8+ T cells sorted from blood, obtained in a trial of the OX40 agonist ivuxolimab. This chain joins TRBV19 and TRBJ2-1; 9 nucleotides align to TRBD2. The chain's CDR3 is CASSIVGVAGAGEQFF. The DNA of the CDR3 is TGTGCCAGTAGTATAGTGGGAGTAGCGGGGGCTGGTGAGCAGTTCTTC.